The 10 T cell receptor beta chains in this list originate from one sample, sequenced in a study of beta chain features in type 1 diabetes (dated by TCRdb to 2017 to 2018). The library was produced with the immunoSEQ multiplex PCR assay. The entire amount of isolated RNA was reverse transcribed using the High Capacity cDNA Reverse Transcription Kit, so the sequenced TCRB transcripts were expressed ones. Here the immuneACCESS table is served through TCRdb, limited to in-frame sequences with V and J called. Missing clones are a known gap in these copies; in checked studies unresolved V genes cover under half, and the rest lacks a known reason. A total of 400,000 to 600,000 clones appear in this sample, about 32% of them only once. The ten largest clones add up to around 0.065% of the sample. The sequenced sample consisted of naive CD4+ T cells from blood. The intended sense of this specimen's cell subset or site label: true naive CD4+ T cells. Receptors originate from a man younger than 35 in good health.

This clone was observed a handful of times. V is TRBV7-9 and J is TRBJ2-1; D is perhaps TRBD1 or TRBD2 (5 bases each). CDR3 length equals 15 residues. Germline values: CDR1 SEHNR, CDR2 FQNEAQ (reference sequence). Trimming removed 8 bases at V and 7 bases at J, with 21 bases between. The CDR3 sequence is CASVRARLKGNEQFF. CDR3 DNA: TGTGCCAGCGTCCGGGCCCGACTAAAGGGGAATGAGCAGTTCTTC.

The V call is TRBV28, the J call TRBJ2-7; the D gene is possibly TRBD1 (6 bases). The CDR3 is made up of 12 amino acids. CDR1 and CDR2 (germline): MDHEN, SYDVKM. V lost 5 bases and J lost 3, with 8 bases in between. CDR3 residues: CASSPDSYEQYF. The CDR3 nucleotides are TGTGCCAGCAGTCCGGACAGCTACGAGCAGTACTTC.

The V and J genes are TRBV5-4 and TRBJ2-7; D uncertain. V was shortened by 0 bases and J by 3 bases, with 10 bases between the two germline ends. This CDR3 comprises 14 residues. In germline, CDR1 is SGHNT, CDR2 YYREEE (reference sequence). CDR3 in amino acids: CASSLGPLDYEQYF. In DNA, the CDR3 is TGTGCCAGCAGCTTGGGGCCACTGGACTACGAGCAGTACTTC.

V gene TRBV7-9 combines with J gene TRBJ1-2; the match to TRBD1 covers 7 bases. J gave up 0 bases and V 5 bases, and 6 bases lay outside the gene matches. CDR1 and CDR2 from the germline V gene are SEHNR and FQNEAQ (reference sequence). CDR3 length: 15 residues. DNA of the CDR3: TGTGCCAGCAGCCACCGGGACAGAACTAACTATGGCTACACCTTC. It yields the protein CASSHRDRTNYGYTF. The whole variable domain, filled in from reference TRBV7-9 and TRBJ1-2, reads DTGVSQNPRHKITKRGQNVTFRCDPISEHNRLYWYRQTLGQGPEFLTYFQNEAQLEKSRLLSDRFSAERPKGSFSTLEIQRTEQGDSAMYLCASSHRDRTNYGYTFGSGTRLTVV.

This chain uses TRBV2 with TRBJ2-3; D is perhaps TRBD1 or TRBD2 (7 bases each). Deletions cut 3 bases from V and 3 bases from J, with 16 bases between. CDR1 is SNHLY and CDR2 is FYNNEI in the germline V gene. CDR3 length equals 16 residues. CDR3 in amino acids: CASSDHRGGGTDTQYF. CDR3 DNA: TGTGCCAGCAGTGATCACAGGGGAGGGGGAACAGATACGCAGTATTTT.

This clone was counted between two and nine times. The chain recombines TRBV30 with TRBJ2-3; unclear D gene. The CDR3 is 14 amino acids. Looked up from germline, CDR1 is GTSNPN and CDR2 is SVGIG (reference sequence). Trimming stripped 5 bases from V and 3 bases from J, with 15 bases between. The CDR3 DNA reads TGTGCCTGGGTTATGAAGGGTGGGACAGATACGCAGTATTTT. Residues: CAWVMKGGTDTQYF.

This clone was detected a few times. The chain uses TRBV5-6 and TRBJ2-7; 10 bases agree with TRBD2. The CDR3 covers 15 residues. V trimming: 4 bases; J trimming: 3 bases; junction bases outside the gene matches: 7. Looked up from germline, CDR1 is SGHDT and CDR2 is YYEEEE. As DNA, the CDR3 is TGTGCCAGCAGCCGACCGGGACTAGCGAGCTACGAGCAGTACTTC. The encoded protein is CASSRPGLASYEQYF. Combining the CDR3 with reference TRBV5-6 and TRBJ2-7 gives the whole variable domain DAGVTQSPTHLIKTRGQQVTLRCSPKSGHDTVSWYQQALGQGPQFIFQYYEEEERQRGNFPDRFSGHQFPNYSSELNVNALLLGDSALYLCASSRPGLASYEQYFGPGTRLTVT.

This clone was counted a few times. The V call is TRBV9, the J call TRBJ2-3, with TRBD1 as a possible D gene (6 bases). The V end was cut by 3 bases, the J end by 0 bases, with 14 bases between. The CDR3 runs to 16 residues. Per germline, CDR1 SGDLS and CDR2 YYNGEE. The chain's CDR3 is CASSATGNPSTDTQYF. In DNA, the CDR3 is TGTGCCAGCAGCGCCACAGGGAACCCTAGCACAGATACGCAGTATTTT. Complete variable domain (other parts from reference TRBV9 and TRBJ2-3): DSGVTQTPKHLITATGQRVTLRCSPRSGDLSVYWYQQSLDQGLQFLIQYYNGEERAKGNILERFSAQQFPDLHSELNLSSLELGDSALYFCASSATGNPSTDTQYFGPGTRLTVL.

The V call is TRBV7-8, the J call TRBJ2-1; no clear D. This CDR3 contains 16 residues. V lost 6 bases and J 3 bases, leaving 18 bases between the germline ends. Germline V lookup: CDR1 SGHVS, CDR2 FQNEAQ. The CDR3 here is CASSSWPPDDYNEQFF. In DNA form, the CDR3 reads TGTGCCAGCAGTTCCTGGCCCCCGGACGACTACAATGAGCAGTTCTTC.

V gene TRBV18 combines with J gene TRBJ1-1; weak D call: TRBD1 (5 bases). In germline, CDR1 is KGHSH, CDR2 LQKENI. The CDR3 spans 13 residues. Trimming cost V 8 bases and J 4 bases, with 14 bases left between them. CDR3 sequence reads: CASREGRGTEAFF. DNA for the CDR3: TGTGCCAGCCGGGAGGGGCGGGGCACTGAAGCTTTCTTT.